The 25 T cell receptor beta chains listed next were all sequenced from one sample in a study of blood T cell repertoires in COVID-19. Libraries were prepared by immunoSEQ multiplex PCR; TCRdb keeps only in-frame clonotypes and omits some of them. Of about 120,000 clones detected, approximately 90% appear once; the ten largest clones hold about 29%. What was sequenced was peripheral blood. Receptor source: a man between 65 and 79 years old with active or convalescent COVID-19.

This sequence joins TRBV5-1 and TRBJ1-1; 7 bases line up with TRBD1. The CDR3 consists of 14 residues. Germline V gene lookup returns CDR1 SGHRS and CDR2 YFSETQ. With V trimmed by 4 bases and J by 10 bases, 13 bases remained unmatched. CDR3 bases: TGCGCCAGCAGCACCGAACAGGGGTCGGATGGAGCTTTCTTT. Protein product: CASSTEQGSDGAFF.

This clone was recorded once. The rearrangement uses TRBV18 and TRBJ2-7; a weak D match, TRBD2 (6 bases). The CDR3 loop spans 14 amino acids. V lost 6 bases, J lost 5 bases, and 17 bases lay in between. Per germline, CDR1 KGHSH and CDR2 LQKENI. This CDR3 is CASSRREIGDEQYF. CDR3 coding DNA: TGTGCCAGCTCCCGGAGGGAGATAGGGGACGAGCAGTACTTC.

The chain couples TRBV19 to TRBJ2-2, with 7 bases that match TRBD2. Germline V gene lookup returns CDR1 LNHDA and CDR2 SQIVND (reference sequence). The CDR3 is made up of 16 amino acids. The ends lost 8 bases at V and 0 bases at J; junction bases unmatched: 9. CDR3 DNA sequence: TGTGCCAGTGAACTCGGGGGGTTCGCGAACACCGGGGAGCTGTTTTTT. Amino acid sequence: CASELGGFANTGELFF.

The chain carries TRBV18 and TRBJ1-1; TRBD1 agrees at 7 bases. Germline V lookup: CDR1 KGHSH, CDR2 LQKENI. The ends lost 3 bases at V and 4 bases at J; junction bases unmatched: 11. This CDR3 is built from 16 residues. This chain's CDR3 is CASSPYPGGTGTEAFF. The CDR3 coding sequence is TGTGCCAGCTCACCTTACCCAGGGGGGACGGGCACTGAAGCTTTCTTT.

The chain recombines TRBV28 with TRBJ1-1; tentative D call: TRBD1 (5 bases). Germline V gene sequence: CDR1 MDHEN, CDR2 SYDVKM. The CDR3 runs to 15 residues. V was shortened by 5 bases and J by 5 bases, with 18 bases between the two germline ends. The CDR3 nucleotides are TGTGCCAGCAGTCAAACCCTGGGGGGGGGAACTGAAGCTTTCTTT. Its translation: CASSQTLGGGTEAFF.

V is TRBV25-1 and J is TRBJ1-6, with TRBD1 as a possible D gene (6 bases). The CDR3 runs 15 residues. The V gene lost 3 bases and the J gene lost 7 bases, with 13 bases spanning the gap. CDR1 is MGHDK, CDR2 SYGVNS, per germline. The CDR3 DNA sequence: TGTGCCAGCAGTGAGCTTACAGGGTGGAATTCACCCCTCCACTTT. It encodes CASSELTGWNSPLHF.

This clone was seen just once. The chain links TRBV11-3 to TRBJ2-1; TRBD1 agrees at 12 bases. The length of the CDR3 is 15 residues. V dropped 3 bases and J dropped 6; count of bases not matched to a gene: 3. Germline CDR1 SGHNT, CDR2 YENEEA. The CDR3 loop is CASSLGQGASNEQFF. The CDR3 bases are TGTGCCAGCAGCTTGGGACAGGGGGCAAGCAATGAGCAGTTCTTC.

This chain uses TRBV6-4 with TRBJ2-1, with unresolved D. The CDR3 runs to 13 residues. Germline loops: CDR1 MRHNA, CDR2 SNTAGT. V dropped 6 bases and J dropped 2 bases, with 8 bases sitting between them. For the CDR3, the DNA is TGTGCCAGCAGCCTGAACACCTACAATGAGCAGTTCTTC. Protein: CASSLNTYNEQFF.

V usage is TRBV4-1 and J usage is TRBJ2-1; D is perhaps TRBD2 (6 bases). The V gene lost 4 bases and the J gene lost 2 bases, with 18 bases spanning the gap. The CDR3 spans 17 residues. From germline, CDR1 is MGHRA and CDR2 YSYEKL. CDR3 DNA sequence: TGCGCCAGCAGCCCCCGGGGACTGGCGGAAACCTACAATGAGCAGTTCTTC. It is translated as CASSPRGLAETYNEQFF.

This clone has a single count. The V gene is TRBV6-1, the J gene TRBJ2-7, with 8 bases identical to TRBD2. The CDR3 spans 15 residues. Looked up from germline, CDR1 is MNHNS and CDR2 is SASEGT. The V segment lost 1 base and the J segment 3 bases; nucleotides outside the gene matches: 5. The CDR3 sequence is CASSEGASGLYEQYF. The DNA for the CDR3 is TGTGCCAGCAGTGAAGGGGCTAGCGGGCTCTACGAGCAGTACTTC.

CDR3: CASSAGARGGYTF. Here the CDR3 DNA reads TGTGCCAGCAGTGCAGGGGCCCGGGGTGGCTACACCTTC. This chain uses TRBV12-3 or TRBV12-4 with TRBJ1-2, with a possible D match to TRBD1 (6 bases). The CDR3 runs 13 residues. V was trimmed by 5 bases and J by 7 bases, leaving 14 bases between them.

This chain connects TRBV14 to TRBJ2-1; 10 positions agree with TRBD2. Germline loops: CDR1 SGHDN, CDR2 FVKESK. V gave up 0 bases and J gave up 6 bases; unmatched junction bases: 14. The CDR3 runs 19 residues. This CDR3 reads CASSQDPPSLAGYLNEQFF. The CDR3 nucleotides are TGTGCCAGCAGCCAAGACCCCCCTTCACTAGCGGGATATCTCAATGAGCAGTTCTTC. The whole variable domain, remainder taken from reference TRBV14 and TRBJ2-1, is EAGVTQFPSHSVIEKGQTVTLRCDPISGHDNLYWYRRVMGKEIKFLLHFVKESKQDESGMPNNRFLAERTGGTYSTLKVQPAELEDSGVYFCASSQDPPSLAGYLNEQFFGPGTRLTVL.

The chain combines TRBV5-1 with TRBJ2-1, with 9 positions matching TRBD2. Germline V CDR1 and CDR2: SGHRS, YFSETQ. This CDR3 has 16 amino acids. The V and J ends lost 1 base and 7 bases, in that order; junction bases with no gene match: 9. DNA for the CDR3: TGCGCCAGCAGCTTGAGACATAGCGGGAGTTTGAATGAGCAGTTCTTC. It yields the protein CASSLRHSGSLNEQFF.

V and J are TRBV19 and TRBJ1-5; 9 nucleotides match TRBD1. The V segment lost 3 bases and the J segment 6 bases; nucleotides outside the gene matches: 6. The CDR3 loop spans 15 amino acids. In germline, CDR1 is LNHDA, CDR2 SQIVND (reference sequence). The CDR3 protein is CASSILDRGRQPQHF. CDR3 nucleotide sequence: TGTGCCAGTAGTATCCTGGACAGGGGACGTCAGCCCCAGCATTTT.

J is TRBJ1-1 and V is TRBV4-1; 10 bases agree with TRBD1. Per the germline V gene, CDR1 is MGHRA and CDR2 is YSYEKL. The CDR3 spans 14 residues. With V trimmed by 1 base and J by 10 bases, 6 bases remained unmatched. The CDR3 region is CASSQADRGHGAFF. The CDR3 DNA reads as TGCGCCAGCAGCCAAGCCGACAGGGGGCACGGAGCTTTCTTT.

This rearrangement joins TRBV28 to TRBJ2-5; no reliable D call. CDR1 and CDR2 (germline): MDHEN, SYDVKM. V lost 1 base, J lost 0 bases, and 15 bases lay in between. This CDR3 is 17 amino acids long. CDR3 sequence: CASSLFLAANYQETQYF. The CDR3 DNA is TGTGCCAGCAGTTTATTCCTCGCAGCGAACTACCAAGAGACCCAGTACTTC.

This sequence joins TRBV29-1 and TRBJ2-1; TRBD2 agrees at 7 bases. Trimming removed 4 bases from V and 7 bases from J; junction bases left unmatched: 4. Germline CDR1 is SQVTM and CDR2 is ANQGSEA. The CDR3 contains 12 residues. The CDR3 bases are TGCAGCGTTGTTAATAGCGGGAATGAGCAGTTCTTC. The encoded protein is CSVVNSGNEQFF.

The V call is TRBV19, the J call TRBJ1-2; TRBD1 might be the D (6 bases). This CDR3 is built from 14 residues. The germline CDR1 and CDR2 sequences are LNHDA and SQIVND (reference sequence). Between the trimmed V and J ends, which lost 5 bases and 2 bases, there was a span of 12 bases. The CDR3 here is CASSAQGHNYGYTF. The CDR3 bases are TGTGCCAGTAGTGCCCAGGGACACAACTATGGCTACACCTTC.

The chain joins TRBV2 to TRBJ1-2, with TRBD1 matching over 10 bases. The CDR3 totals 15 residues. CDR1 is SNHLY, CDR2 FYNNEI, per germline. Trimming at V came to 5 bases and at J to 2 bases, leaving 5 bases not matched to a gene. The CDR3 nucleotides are TGTGCCAGCAGTCTAGGGGGACAGGGGAACTATGGCTACACCTTC. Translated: CASSLGGQGNYGYTF. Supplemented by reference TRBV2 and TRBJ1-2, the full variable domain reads EPEVTQTPSHQVTQMGQEVILRCVPISNHLYFYWYRQILGQKVEFLVSFYNNEISEKSEIFDDQFSVERPDGSNFTLKIRSTKLEDSAMYFCASSLGGQGNYGYTFGSGTRLTVV.

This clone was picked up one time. For the CDR3, the DNA is TGCAGCGTTAGGGGGCTTGCGAATGAGCAGTTCTTC. It is translated as CSVRGLANEQFF. V usage is TRBV29-1 and J usage is TRBJ2-1, with 7 positions matching TRBD1. The CDR3 sequence is 12 residues long. With V trimmed by 5 bases and J by 7 bases, 5 bases remained unmatched. Germline CDR1 and CDR2: SQVTM and ANQGSEA.

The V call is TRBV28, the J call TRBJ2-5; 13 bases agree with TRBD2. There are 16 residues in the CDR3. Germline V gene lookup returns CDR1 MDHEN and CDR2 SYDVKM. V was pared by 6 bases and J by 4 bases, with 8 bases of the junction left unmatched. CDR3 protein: CASRSILAGGGETQYF. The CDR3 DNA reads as TGTGCCAGCAGATCGATACTAGCGGGAGGGGGAGAGACCCAGTACTTC.

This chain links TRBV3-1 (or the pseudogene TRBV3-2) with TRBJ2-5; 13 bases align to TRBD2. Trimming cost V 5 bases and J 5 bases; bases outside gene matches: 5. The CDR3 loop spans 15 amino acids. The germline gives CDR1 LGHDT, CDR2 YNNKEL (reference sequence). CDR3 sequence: CASSTGLAGVETQYF. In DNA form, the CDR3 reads TGTGCCAGCAGCACCGGACTAGCGGGAGTGGAGACCCAGTACTTC.

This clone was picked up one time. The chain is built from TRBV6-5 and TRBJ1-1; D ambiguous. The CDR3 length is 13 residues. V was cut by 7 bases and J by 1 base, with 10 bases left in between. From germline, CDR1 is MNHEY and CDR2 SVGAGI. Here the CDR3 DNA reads TGTGCCAGCACTTCGCGGGCGAACACTGAAGCTTTCTTT. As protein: CASTSRANTEAFF.

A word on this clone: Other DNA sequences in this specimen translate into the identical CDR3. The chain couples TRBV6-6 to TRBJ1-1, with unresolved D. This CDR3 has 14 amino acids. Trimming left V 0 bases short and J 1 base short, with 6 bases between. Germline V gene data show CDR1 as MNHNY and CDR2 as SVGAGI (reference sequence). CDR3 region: CASSYSEGNTEAFF. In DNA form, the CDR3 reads TGTGCCAGCAGTTACTCGGAGGGGAACACTGAAGCTTTCTTT.

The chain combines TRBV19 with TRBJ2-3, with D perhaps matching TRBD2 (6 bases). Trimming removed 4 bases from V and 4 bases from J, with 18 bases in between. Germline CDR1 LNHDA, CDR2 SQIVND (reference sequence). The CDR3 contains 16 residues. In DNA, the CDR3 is TGTGCCAGTAGTACCGCCGGCGGGGAGGATGCAGATACGCAGTATTTT. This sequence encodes CASSTAGGEDADTQYF. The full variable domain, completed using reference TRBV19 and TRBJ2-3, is DGGITQSPKYLFRKEGQNVTLSCEQNLNHDAMYWYRQDPGQGLRLIYYSQIVNDFQKGDIAEGYSVSREKKESFPLTVTSAQKNPTAFYLCASSTAGGEDADTQYFGPGTRLTVL.